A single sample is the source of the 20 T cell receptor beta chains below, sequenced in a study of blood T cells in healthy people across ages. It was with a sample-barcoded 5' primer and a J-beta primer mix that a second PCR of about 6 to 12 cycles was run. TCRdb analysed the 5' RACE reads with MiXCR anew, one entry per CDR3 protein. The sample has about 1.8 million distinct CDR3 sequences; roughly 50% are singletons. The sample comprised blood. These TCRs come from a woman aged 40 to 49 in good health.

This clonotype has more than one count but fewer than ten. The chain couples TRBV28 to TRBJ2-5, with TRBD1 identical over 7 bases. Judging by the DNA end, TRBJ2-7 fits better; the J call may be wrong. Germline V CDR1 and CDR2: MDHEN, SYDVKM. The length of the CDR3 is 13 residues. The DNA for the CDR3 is TGTGCCAGTAGTGGACAGGTTATCGACGAGCAGTACTTC. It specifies CASSGQVIDEQYF.

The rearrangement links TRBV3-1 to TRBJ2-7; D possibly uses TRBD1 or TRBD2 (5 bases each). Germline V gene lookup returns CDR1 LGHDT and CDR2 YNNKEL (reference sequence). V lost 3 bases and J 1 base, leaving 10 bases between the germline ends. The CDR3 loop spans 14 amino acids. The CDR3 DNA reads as TGTGCCAGCAGCCAGGGACCTATATCCTACGAGCAGTACTTC. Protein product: CASSQGPISYEQYF.

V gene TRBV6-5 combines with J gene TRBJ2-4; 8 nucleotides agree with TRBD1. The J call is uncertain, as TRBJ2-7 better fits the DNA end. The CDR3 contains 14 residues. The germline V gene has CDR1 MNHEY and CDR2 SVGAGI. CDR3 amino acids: CASSFYGQGYEQYF. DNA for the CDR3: TGTGCCAGCAGTTTCTATGGACAGGGTTACGAGCAGTACTTC.

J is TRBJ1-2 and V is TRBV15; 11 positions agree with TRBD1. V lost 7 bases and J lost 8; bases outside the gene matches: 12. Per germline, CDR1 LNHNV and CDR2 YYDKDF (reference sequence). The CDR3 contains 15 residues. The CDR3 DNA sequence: TGTGCCACCAAGCAACCGGGACAGGGGGAACGCGGCTACACCTTC. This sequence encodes CATKQPGQGERGYTF.

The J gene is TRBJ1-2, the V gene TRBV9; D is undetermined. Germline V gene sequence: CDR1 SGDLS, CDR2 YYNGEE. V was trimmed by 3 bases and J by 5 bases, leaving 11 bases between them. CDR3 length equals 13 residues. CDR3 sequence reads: CASSALTNYGYTF. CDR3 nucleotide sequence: TGTGCCAGCAGCGCCCTAACGAATTATGGCTACACCTTC.

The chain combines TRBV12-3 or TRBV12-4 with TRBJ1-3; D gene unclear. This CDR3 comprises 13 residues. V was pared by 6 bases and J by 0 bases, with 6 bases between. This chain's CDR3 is CASSPNSGNTIYF. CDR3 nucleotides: TGTGCCAGCAGCCCAAACTCTGGAAACACCATATATTTT.

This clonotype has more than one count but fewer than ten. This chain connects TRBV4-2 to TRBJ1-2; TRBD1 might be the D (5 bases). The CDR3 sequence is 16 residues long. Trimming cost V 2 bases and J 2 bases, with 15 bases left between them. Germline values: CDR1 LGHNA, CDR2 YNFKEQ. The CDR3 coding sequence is TGTGCCAGCAGCCAACGTGGGATAGGGACGAACTATGGCTACACCTTC. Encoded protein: CASSQRGIGTNYGYTF.

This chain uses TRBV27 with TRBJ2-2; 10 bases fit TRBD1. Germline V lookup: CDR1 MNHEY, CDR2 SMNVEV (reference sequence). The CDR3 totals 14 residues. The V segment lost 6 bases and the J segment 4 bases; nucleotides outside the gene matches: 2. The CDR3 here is CASSWTGGTGELFF. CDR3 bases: TGTGCCAGCAGCTGGACAGGGGGCACCGGGGAGCTGTTTTTT.

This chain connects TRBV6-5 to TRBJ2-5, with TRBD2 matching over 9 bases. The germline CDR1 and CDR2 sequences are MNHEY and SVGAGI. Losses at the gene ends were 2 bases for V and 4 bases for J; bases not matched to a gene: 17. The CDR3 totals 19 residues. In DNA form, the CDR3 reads TGTGCCAGCAGTTACCGCCCGGAGCTCGTCGGGACTAGCCTAGAGACCCAGTACTTC. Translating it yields CASSYRPELVGTSLETQYF.

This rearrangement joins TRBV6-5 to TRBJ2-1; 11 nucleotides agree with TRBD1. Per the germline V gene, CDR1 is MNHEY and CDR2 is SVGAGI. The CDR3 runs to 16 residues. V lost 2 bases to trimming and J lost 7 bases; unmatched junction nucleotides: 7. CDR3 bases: TGTGCCAGCAGTTACAGATCCGGACAGGGGGCAAATGAGCAGTTCTTC. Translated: CASSYRSGQGANEQFF.

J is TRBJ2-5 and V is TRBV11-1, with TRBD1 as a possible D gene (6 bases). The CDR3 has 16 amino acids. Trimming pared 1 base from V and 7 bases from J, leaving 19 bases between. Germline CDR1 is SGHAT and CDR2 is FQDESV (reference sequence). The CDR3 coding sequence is TGTGCCAGCAGCTTAGGAGACAGGACATCCACAGTGACCCAGTACTTC. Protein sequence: CASSLGDRTSTVTQYF.

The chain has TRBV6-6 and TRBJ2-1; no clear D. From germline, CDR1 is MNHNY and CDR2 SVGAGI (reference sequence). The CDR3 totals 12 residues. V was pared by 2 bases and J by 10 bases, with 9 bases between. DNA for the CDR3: TGTGCCAGCAGTTACAGGTTGGGCGAGCAGTTCTTC. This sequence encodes CASSYRLGEQFF.

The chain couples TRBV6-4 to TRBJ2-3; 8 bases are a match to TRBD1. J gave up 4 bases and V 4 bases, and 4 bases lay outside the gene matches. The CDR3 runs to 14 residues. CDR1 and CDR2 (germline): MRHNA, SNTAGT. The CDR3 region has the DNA TGTGCCAGCAGTGCGACAGGGGAGGCAGATACGCAGTATTTT. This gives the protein CASSATGEADTQYF.

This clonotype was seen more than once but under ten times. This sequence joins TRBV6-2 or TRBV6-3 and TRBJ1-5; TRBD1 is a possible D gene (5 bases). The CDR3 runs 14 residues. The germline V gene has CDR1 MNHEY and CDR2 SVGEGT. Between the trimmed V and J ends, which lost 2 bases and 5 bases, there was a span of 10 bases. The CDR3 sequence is CASSYGGYYQPQHF. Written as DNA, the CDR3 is TGTGCCAGCAGTTACGGGGGGTACTATCAGCCCCAGCATTTT.

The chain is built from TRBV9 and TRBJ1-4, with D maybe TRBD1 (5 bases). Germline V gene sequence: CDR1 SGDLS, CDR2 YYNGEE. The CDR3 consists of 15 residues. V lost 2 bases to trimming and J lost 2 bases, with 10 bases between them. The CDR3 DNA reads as TGTGCCAGCAGCGTTCGACAGAGTACTAATGAAAAACTGTTTTTT. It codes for CASSVRQSTNEKLFF.

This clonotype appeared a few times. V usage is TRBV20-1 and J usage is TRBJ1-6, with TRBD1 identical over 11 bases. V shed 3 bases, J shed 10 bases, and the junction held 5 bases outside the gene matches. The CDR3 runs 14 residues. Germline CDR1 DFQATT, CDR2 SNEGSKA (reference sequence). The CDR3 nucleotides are TGCAGTGCTAGGGGGACAGGGGGAGGATCACCCCTCCACTTT. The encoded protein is CSARGTGGGSPLHF.

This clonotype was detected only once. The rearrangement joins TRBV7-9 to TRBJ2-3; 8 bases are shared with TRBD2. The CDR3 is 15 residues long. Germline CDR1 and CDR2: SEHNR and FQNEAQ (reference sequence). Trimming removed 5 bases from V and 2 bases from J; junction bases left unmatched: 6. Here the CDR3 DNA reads TGTGCCAGCAGCCCGGGAGGGACGCCCACAGATACGCAGTATTTT. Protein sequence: CASSPGGTPTDTQYF.

The CDR3: CASRFGGSSTDTQYF. CDR3 sequence (DNA): TGTGCCAGCAGATTCGGGGGGTCTAGCACAGATACGCAGTATTTT. The V call is TRBV7-2, the J call TRBJ2-3; the match to TRBD2 covers 7 bases. Germline CDR1 is SGHTA and CDR2 is FQGNSA. CDR3 length: 15 amino acids. J lost 0 bases, V lost 6 bases, and 6 bases had no gene match.

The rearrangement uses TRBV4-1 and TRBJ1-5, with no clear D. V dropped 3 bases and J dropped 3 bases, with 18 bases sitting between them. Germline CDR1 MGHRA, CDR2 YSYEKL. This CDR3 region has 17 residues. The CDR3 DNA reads TGCGCCAGCAGCCAGATCATCGGCCAGTTAATCAATCAGCCCCAGCATTTT. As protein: CASSQIIGQLINQPQHF.

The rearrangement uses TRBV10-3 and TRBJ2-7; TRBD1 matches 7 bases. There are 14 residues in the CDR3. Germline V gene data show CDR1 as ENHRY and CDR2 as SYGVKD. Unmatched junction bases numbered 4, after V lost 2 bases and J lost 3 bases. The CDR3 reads CAISENRGVYEQYF. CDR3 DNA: TGTGCCATCAGTGAGAACAGGGGAGTCTACGAGCAGTACTTC.